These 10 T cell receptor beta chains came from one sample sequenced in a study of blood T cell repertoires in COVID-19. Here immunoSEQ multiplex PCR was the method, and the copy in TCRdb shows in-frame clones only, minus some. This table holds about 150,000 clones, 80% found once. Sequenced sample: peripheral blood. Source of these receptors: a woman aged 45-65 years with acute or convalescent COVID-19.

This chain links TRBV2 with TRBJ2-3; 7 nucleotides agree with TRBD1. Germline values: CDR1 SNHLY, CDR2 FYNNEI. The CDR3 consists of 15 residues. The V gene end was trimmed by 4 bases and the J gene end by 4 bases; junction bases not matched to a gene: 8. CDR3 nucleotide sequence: TGTGCCAGCAGTGGGTTAGGGGGCCGTCCAGATACGCAGTATTTT. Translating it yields CASSGLGGRPDTQYF.

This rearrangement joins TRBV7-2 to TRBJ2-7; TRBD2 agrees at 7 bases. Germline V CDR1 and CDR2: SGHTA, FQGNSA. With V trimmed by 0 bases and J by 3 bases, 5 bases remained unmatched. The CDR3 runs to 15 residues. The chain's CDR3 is CASSLAAGSGYEQYF. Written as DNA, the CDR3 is TGTGCCAGCAGCTTAGCAGCGGGGTCTGGCTACGAGCAGTACTTC.

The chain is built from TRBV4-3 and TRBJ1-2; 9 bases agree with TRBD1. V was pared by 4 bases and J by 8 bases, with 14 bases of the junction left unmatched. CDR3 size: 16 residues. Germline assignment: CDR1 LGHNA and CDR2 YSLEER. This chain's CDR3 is CASSLDMTGGSGGYTF. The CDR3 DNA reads TGCGCCAGCAGCCTAGACATGACAGGGGGATCTGGGGGCTACACCTTC.

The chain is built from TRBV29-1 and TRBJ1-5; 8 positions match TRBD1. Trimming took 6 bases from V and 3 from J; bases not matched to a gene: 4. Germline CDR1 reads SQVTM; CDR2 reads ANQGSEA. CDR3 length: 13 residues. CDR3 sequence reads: CSVCRGLNQPQHF. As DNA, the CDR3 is TGCAGCGTCTGCAGGGGGCTCAATCAGCCCCAGCATTTT.

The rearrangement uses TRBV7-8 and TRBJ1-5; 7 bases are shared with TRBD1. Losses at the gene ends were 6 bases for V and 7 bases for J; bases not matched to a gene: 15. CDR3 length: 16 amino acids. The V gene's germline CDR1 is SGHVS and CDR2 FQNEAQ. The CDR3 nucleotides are TGTGCCAGCAGTCGGGAGGGCCGGGACAGCCAGCAGCCCCAGCATTTT. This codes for CASSREGRDSQQPQHF.

The CDR3 is CASSLRNRGEGEQYF. The CDR3 coding sequence is TGTGCCAGCAGCTTAAGGAACAGGGGTGAAGGCGAGCAGTACTTC. The chain couples TRBV7-2 to TRBJ2-7; 7 bases agree with TRBD1. CDR1 SGHTA and CDR2 FQGNSA come from the germline V gene. J was trimmed by 6 bases and V by 2 bases; bases with no gene match: 10. The length of the CDR3 is 15 residues.

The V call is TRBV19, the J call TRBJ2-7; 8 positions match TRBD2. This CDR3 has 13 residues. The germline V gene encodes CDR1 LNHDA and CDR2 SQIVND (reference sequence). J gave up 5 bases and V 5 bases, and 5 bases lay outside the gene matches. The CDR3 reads CASSPGLVNEQYF. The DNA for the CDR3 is TGTGCCAGTAGTCCGGGACTAGTCAACGAGCAGTACTTC.

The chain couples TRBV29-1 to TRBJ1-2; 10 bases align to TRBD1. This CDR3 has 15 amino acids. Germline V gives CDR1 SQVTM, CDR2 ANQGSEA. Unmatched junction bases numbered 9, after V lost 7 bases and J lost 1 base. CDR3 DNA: TGCAGCGCCACGGGACAGGGGATAATTAACTATGGCTACACCTTC. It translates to CSATGQGIINYGYTF. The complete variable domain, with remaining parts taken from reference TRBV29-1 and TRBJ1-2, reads SAVISQKPSRDICQRGTSLTIQCQVDSQVTMMFWYRQQPGQSLTLIATANQGSEATYESGFVIDKFPISRPNLTFSTLTVSNMSPEDSSIYLCSATGQGIINYGYTFGSGTRLTVV.

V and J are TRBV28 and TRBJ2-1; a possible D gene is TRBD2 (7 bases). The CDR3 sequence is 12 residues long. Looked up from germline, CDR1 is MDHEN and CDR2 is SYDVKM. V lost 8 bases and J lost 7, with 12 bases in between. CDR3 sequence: CASGGALNEQFF. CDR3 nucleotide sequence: TGTGCCAGCGGGGGGGCCTTGAATGAGCAGTTCTTC.

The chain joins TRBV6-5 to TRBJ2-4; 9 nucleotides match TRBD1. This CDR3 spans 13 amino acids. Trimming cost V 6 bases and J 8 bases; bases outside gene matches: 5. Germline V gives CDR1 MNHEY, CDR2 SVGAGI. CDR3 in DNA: TGTGCCAGCAGAGGACAGGGGAAGGACATTCAGTACTTC. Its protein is CASRGQGKDIQYF.